The 5 T cell receptor beta chains below all came from one sample that was sequenced in a study of immune evolution from preneoplasia to lung adenocarcinoma. Using immunoSEQ multiplex PCR, the repertoire was profiled, and TCRdb retains in-frame clones only, with some absent. The table has under 4,000 clones, around half seen once; the top ten hold more than 7%. Sequencing was performed on FFPE normal lung tissue adjacent to the tumor. The receptor source for this set is a person in their fifties or sixties with lung adenocarcinoma.

This chain uses TRBV28 with TRBJ1-2; 7 bases match TRBD1. J lost 4 bases, V lost 6 bases, and 2 bases had no gene match. The CDR3 sequence is 12 residues long. Per germline, CDR1 MDHEN and CDR2 SYDVKM. CDR3 nucleotide sequence: TGTGCCAGCAGGGGACAGCTCTATGGCTACACCTTC. Its translation is CASRGQLYGYTF.

The rearrangement links TRBV9 to TRBJ1-2; D gene ambiguous. V shed 3 bases and J shed 4 bases, with 7 bases lying between them. Germline V gene sequence: CDR1 SGDLS, CDR2 YYNGEE. The CDR3 is 12 amino acids. In DNA, the CDR3 is TGTGCCAGCAGCGAAAACAGCTATGGCTACACCTTC. Translation gives CASSENSYGYTF.

This clone was observed a few times. This chain links TRBV29-1 with TRBJ2-3, with a possible D match to TRBD1 (6 bases). The CDR3 is 12 residues long. The germline V gene has CDR1 SQVTM and CDR2 ANQGSEA. Deletions cut 4 bases from V and 5 bases from J, with 10 bases between. This CDR3 is CSVVRTEDTQYF. CDR3 bases: TGCAGCGTTGTTCGGACAGAAGATACGCAGTATTTT.

This chain joins TRBV6-5 and TRBJ2-7, with D hard to call. CDR3 length equals 13 residues. The germline V gene encodes CDR1 MNHEY and CDR2 SVGAGI. The germline V and J ends were trimmed by 6 bases and 1 base, with 10 bases remaining between them. The CDR3 nucleotides read TGTGCCAGCAGGCCCCCTAGTTCCTACGAGCAGTACTTC. Its protein is CASRPPSSYEQYF.

The sample holds a few counts of this clone. The V and J genes are TRBV5-4 and TRBJ2-1; 11 bases are a match to TRBD2. CDR1 SGHNT and CDR2 YYREEE come from the germline V gene (reference sequence). This CDR3 spans 14 amino acids. The V gene end was trimmed by 1 base and the J gene end by 10 bases; junction bases not matched to a gene: 4. The CDR3 DNA reads as TGTGCCAGCAGCTTGAAACTAGCGGGGGAAGAGCAGTTCTTC. Translated: CASSLKLAGEEQFF.